One TCR beta chain is described in this entry. What it binds is unknown. This specimen includes other DNA sequences encoding the same CDR3. This record belongs to a study of graft-versus-host responses after intestinal transplantation. Whole-study results and caveats: Ileal or blood samples showed some GvH clones first, and such clones were also found in recipient marrow.

Germline CDR1 and CDR2: SGHAT and FQNNGV. The length of the CDR3 is 14 residues. J was trimmed by 6 bases and V by 1 base; bases with no gene match: 5. This table comes from immunoSEQ multiplex PCR, and its TCRdb copy is limited to in-frame clones, with some not included. The data hold roughly 29,000 clones, with about 92% observed a single time. This TCR derives from a human patient who received an intestinal transplant, so some T cells may come from the graft donor. This chain connects TRBV11-2 to TRBJ2-7; 8 nucleotides align to TRBD2. Sequencing was performed on PBMCs, taken approximately ten weeks after intestinal transplant. The DNA for the CDR3 is TGTGCCAGCAGCTTAGGAGCGGGAGCCTCCGAGCAGTACTTC. Its protein product is CASSLGAGASEQYF. The entire variable domain, with the rest obtained from reference TRBV11-2 and TRBJ2-7, is as follows: EAGVAQSPRYKIIEKRQSVAFWCNPISGHATLYWYQQILGQGPKLLIQFQNNGVVDDSQLPKDRFSAERLKGVDSTLKIQPAKLEDSAVYLCASSLGAGASEQYFGPGTRLTVT.